The rows below give T cell receptor beta chains drawn from one sample of a study of CD8+CD57+ T cells in acquired aplastic anemia. TCRdb itself ran the reads through MiXCR, one entry per CDR3 protein. This sample has 200,000 or so distinct CDR3 sequences; under 70% occur once, and the top ten carry approximately 44%. Material for sequencing was sorted CD4+, CD8+, or CD8+CD57+ T cells (not recorded which) from PBMCs. These receptors were taken from a human donor with severe aplastic anemia or a healthy control (not recorded which). The CDR3 runs from the conserved cysteine through the conserved F or W. Each record gives: clone size, D gene, J gene, V gene, CDR3 DNA, CDR3 protein. The D gene is left open where the match is weak. Size is omitted from some rows. Given values are once, few, many or a class for expanded clones.

NA NA TRBJ1-6 TRBV20-1 TGCAGTGCTAGAGATCCCACGGGCGAACCCCTCCACTTT CSARDPTGEPLHF
NA TRBD1 TRBJ1-1 TRBV19 TGTGCCAGTAGTATCGGACAGGGGACTGAAGCTTTCTTT CASSIGQGTEAFF
NA NA TRBJ2-7 TRBV7-9 TGTGCCAGCAGCCCGCCCCTGGGCGACGAGCAGTACTTC CASSPPLGDEQYF
many NA TRBJ2-5 TRBV20-1 TGCAGTGCAAAATCGAGCCCCGTAGGAGAGACCCAGTACTTC CSAKSSPVGETQYF
once TRBD2 TRBJ2-7 TRBV9 TGTGCCAGCAGCGTCGGACTAGCGGCTACCTACGAGCAGTACTTC CASSVGLAATYEQYF
NA NA TRBJ1-1 TRBV24-1 TGTGCCACCAGTGACGGTCGGTCCGGCACTGAAGCTTTCTTT CATSDGRSGTEAFF
NA NA TRBJ2-7 TRBV2 TGTGCCAGCAGTGAAGCCAAGGGGTGGATTCGCGAGCAGTACTTC CASSEAKGWIREQYF
NA NA TRBJ2-5 TRBV7-8 TGTGCCAGCAGCTTGGGCGTGGGGGCGAGGACGGGAGAGACCCAGTACTTC CASSLGVGARTGETQYF
NA NA TRBJ2-1 TRBV6-5 TGTGCCAGCAGTCTTACGTCCAGTATCAATGAGCAGTTCTTC CASSLTSSINEQFF
NA NA TRBJ1-1 TRBV4-3 TGCGCCAGCAGCTATCAGGGTGGGACTGAAGCTTTCTTT CASSYQGGTEAFF
NA TRBD2 TRBJ2-2 TRBV7-3 TGTGCCAGCAGCTTACACCGTACTAGCGGTATAGCGAACACCGGGGAGCTGTTTTTT CASSLHRTSGIANTGELFF
NA TRBD1 TRBJ1-2 TRBV11-1 TGTGCCAGCAGCAGAGGGACAGATGGCTACACCTTC CASSRGTDGYTF
NA TRBD2 TRBJ2-1 TRBV24-1 TGTGCCACCCGGACTAGCGGCCCTTCCTACAATGAGCAGTTCTTC CATRTSGPSYNEQFF
few NA TRBJ2-7 TRBV7-8 TGTGCCAGCAGCTTAGCCGCGGGGGCGGGGGAGCAGTACTTC CASSLAAGAGEQYF
NA TRBD1 TRBJ2-7 TRBV24-1 TGTGCCACCAGTGAAACAGGGGGTTCCTACGAGCAGTACTTC CATSETGGSYEQYF
few NA TRBJ2-7 TRBV6-1 TGTGCCAGCAGTGCCCTTGGGGACGGCTCCTACGAGCAGTACTTC CASSALGDGSYEQYF
NA NA TRBJ2-7 TRBV25-1 TGTGCCAGCAGTGCTGGAGGACAGACCTCCTACGAGCAGTACTTC CASSAGGQTSYEQYF
once TRBD2 TRBJ2-7 TRBV29-1 TGCAGCGTCGGTAATCCGGGACTAGCGGGGGGTTACGAGCAGTACTTC CSVGNPGLAGGYEQYF
NA TRBD2 TRBJ2-7 TRBV24-1 TGTGCCACCGCGACTAGCGGGAGTTACGAGCAGTACTTC CATATSGSYEQYF
NA NA TRBJ1-1 TRBV15 TGTGCCACCAGCCCGCCAGGGCTGAACACTGAAGCTTTCTTT CATSPPGLNTEAFF
NA TRBD1 TRBJ2-5 TRBV6-2/TRBV6-3 TGTGCCAGCAGTTACCGCAAACAGGGGGCGGGGGAGACCCAGTACTTC CASSYRKQGAGETQYF
NA NA TRBJ2-3 TRBV24-1 TGTGCCACCAGTGTCCCCCCTTCAGATACGCAGTATTTT CATSVPPSDTQYF
NA NA TRBJ2-3 TRBV9 TGTGCCAGCAGCGTATTCGGGGACCGCACAGATACGCAGTATTTT CASSVFGDRTDTQYF
NA NA TRBJ1-5 TRBV24-1 TGTGCCTTAAAGGAGGTACGGGGCAATCAGCCCCAGCATTTT CALKEVRGNQPQHF
few TRBD1 TRBJ2-7 TRBV25-1 TGTGCCAGCAGTGGGGGGAACAGGGGTGGGTACGAGCAGTACTTC CASSGGNRGGYEQYF
NA TRBD1 TRBJ2-2 TRBV6-1 TGTGCCGGGACAGGGGCGACCCGAAGTATAGCCGGGGAGCTGTTTTTT CAGTGATRSIAGELFF
NA NA TRBJ2-3 TRBV6-4 TGTGCCAGCAGTTTATCGTGGGGGACCCTCACAGATACGCAGTATTTT CASSLSWGTLTDTQYF
NA TRBD1 TRBJ1-6 TRBV12-3/TRBV12-4 TGTGCCGGCAGTTGGACAGGGAATTCACCCCTCCACTTT CAGSWTGNSPLHF
few TRBD1 TRBJ1-1 TRBV12-3/TRBV12-4 TGTGCCAGCAGTTTGTCAGGGGGTCGGGGCACTGAAGCTTTCTTT CASSLSGGRGTEAFF
NA NA TRBJ2-2 TRBV25-1 TGTGCCAGCAGTGAATGGGCCTCGAACACCGGGGAGCTGTTTTTT CASSEWASNTGELFF
NA TRBD2 TRBJ2-5 TRBV2 TGTGCCAGCAGTGTTATAGCGGGAGTGGGGGAGACCCAGTACTTC CASSVIAGVGETQYF
once NA TRBJ2-7 TRBV7-2 TGTGCCAGCAGCTTAGAGAGGACCTCCTCGGAGTACTTC CASSLERTSSEYF
NA NA TRBJ1-6 TRBV2 TGTGCCAGCAAGGGACTATCACCCCTCCACTTT CASKGLSPLHF
NA NA TRBJ2-1 TRBV10-2 TGCGCCAGCAGGCCTCAAAGGGTAACGGTATCGGATGAGCAGTTCTTC CASRPQRVTVSDEQFF
NA NA TRBJ2-5 TRBV5-4 TGTGCCAGCAGCGTAGGGGAGCGGGAGACCCAGTACTTC CASSVGERETQYF
NA TRBD2 TRBJ2-5 TRBV14 TGTGCCAGCAGCCAATGGCGGGGGGAACAAGAGACCCAGTACTTC CASSQWRGEQETQYF
NA NA TRBJ1-1 TRBV2 TGTGCCAGCATCGAAGCTTTCTTT CASIEAFF
many NA TRBJ1-3 TRBV7-9 TGTGCCAGCAGCCCCGGATTGTCTGGAAACACCATATATTTT CASSPGLSGNTIYF
many TRBD2 TRBJ2-3 TRBV2 TGTGCCAGCAGGACCGGGACTAGCGGGGACCCCATTCCAGGGACTAGCACAGATACGCAGTATTTT CASRTGTSGDPIPGTSTDTQYF
NA NA TRBJ1-2 TRBV11-2 TGTGCCAGCAGCCCGAGCCGGGGGGACTATGGCTACACCTTC CASSPSRGDYGYTF
NA NA TRBJ2-5 TRBV2 TGTGCCAGCAGGGAAGGTGGTCGGGAGACCCAGTACTTC CASREGGRETQYF
NA NA TRBJ2-7 TRBV2 TGTGCCAGCAGTGAAGGTGTAATTCCGTACTTC CASSEGVIPYF
NA NA TRBJ1-2 TRBV20-1 TGCAGTGCTAGAGACCCTGACTATGGCTACACCTTC CSARDPDYGYTF
many NA TRBJ2-1 TRBV29-1 TGCAGCGTTGAAATAGACACCCGGGGCAATGAGCAGTTCTTC CSVEIDTRGNEQFF
NA TRBD1 TRBJ1-1 TRBV7-2 TGTGCCAGCAGCGTCAGGGGGAACGGGGCTGAAGCTTTCTTT CASSVRGNGAEAFF
NA TRBD1 TRBJ1-6 TRBV2 TGTGCCAGCAGTACCCGACAGGGGGACTCCTATAATTCACCCCTCCACTTT CASSTRQGDSYNSPLHF
NA NA TRBJ2-3 TRBV7-2 TGTGCCAGCAGCTTCGGGCTAGTGACAGATACGCAGTATTTT CASSFGLVTDTQYF
few NA TRBJ1-6 TRBV5-8 TGTGCCAGCAGCTTGAGCGGCAGAGCATACTATAATTCACCCCTCCACTTT CASSLSGRAYYNSPLHF
NA NA TRBJ2-7 TRBV5-1 TGCGCCAGCAGCTTGGCGGCCTTCCACGAGCAGTACTTC CASSLAAFHEQYF
NA NA TRBJ1-1 TRBV20-1 TGCAGTGCCGCCTCCTACGGGAACACTGAAGCTTTCTTT CSAASYGNTEAFF
NA TRBD1 TRBJ2-7 TRBV12-3/TRBV12-4 TGTGCCAGCAGTTTGGGACAGGGGATAGGAGAGCAGTACTTC CASSLGQGIGEQYF
NA NA TRBJ1-2 TRBV2 TGTGCCAGCAGTGGGGGGGAGAACTATGGCTACACCTTC CASSGGENYGYTF
few NA TRBJ2-7 TRBV12-3/TRBV12-4 TGTGCCAGCAGCGTAGGCCCCGTATCCTACGAGCAGTACTTC CASSVGPVSYEQYF